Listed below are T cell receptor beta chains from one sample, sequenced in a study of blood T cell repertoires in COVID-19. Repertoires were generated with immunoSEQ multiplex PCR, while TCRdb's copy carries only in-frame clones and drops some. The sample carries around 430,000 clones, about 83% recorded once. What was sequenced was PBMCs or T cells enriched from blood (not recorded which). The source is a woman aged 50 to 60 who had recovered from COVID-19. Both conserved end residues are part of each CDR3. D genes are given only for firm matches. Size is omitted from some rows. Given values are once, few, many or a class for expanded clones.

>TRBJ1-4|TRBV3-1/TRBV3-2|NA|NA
TGTGCCAGCAGCCGACGTGAAGGGTCAGGGGAAAAACTGTTTTTT
CASSRREGSGEKLFF
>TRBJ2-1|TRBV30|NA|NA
TGTGCCTGGAGTGTACTAAACGGGGTCCATGAGCAGTTCTTC
CAWSVLNGVHEQFF
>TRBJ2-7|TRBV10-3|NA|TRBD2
TGTGCCATCCGCGGGGGGGGGCCTGGGACTCGGTACGAGCAGTACTTC
CAIRGGGPGTRYEQYF
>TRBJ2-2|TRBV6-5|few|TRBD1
TGTGCCAGCAGTTCGGGACAGGGTTCCGGGGAGCTGTTTTTT
CASSSGQGSGELFF
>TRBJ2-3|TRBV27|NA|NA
TGTGCCAGCAGTTTATCATCCCCGGGGATCAAAGATACGCAGTATTTT
CASSLSSPGIKDTQYF
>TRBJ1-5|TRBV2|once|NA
TGTGCCAGCTTAATGGCCGAGGGAAGCAATCAGCCCCAGCATTTT
CASLMAEGSNQPQHF
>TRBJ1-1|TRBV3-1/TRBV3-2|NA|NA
TGTGCCAGCAGCCATTCAGGGTCTGAAGCTTTCTTT
CASSHSGSEAFF
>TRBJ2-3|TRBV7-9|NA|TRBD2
TGTGCCAGCAGCTCGCCGACTAGCGGCACAGATACGCAGTATTTT
CASSSPTSGTDTQYF
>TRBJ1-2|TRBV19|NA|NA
TGTGCCAGTAGTCCCTCTGCCTGGGGGCAGAACTATGGCTACACCTTC
CASSPSAWGQNYGYTF
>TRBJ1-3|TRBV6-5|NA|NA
TGTGCCAGCAGTTACTCGAACGGTCACTCTGGAAACACCATATATTTT
CASSYSNGHSGNTIYF
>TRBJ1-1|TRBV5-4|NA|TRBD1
TGTGCCAGCAGCGAACAGGGGGCTGAAGCTTTCTTT
CASSEQGAEAFF
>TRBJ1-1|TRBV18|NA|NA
TGTGCCAGCTCACCTCCTTTGAGAGAGGGAGGGACTGAAGCTTTCTTT
CASSPPLREGGTEAFF
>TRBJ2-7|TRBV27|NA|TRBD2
TGTGCCAGCAGTTTAGTGGGAGGGTCGATCTACGAGCAGTACTTC
CASSLVGGSIYEQYF
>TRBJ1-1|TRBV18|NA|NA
TGTGCCAGCTCTCTCGGACAGACCACTGAAGCTTTCTTT
CASSLGQTTEAFF
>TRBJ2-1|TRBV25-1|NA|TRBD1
TGTGCCAGCAGTGTCACAGGGGGCGGATACAATGAGCAGTTCTTC
CASSVTGGGYNEQFF
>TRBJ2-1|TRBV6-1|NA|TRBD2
TGTGCCAGCAGTGAAGTGATAGCGGGGGGGCGGTTCTTC
CASSEVIAGGRFF
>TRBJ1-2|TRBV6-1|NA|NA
TGTGCCAGCAGTGATGGGGGGGATTACACCTTC
CASSDGGDYTF
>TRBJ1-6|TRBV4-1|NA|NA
TGCGCCAGCAGGAGACGGCAGGTAGAGAGAAATTCACCCCTCCACTTT
CASRRRQVERNSPLHF
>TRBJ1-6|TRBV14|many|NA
TGTGCCAGCAGCCAAGCGTTCGGCAGGGCCTATAATTCACCCCTCCACTTT
CASSQAFGRAYNSPLHF
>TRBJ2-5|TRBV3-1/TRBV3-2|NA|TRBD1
TGTGCCAGCAGCCCCAGCAGGGGGATTCAGACCCAGTACTTC
CASSPSRGIQTQYF
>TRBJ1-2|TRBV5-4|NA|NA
TGTGCCAGCAGATCGAAGGGGATCCTGGTCCACTATGGCTACACCTTC
CASRSKGILVHYGYTF
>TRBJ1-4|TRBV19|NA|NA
TGTGCCAGTAGTATAACGGGAGTGGGTGAAAAACTGTTTTTT
CASSITGVGEKLFF
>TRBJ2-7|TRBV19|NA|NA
TGTGCCAGTAGTGTGGCCACTGGCGGCGAGCAGTACTTC
CASSVATGGEQYF
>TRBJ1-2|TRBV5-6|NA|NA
TGTGCCAGCAGCTTCAGGCAGAATGGCTACACCTTC
CASSFRQNGYTF
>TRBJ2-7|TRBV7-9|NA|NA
TGTGCCAGCAGCACAGGGTGGTCCGCCGAGCAGTACTTC
CASSTGWSAEQYF
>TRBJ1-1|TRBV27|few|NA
TGTGCCAGCAGGACGGGCCGTAGCGCCGTCTTT
CASRTGRSAVF
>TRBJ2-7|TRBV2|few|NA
TGTGCCAGTGTGGGCAACGAGCAGTACTTC
CASVGNEQYF